The 28 T cell receptor beta chains below were found in one sample sequenced in a study of cytomegalovirus exposure and HLA in healthy donors. This table comes from immunoSEQ multiplex PCR, and its TCRdb copy is limited to in-frame clones, with some not included. This sample yields around 180,000 clones, of which around four fifths are seen a single time; over 5.5% belongs to the top ten. Sequencing used PBMCs. The receptor set was obtained from a man aged 18 to 30 in good health and CMV-seropositive.

The chain employs TRBV20-1 and TRBJ2-1; D is possibly TRBD2 (5 bases). With 6 bases removed from V and 10 bases from J, the gap between germline ends came to 13 bases. CDR1 DFQATT and CDR2 SNEGSKA come from the germline V gene (reference sequence). The CDR3 runs 11 residues. The CDR3 DNA reads TGCAGTGCCCAACTAGTGGAGGAGCAGTTCTTC. It specifies CSAQLVEEQFF.

The rearrangement links TRBV18 to TRBJ2-5, with a weak D call TRBD2 (5 bases). This CDR3 has 12 residues. V was shortened by 4 bases and J by 5 bases, with 8 bases between the two germline ends. CDR1 and CDR2 from the germline V gene are KGHSH and LQKENI. The CDR3 reads CASSQSGETQYF. CDR3 DNA sequence: TGTGCCAGCTCACAGTCGGGGGAGACCCAGTACTTC.

V usage is TRBV9 and J usage is TRBJ2-2; 8 nucleotides match TRBD2. Germline loops: CDR1 SGDLS, CDR2 YYNGEE. Losses at the gene ends were 4 bases for V and 0 bases for J; bases not matched to a gene: 5. This CDR3 is built from 16 residues. The CDR3 here is CASSSGRFANTGELFF. CDR3 coding DNA: TGTGCCAGCAGCAGCGGGAGATTCGCGAACACCGGGGAGCTGTTTTTT.

With regard to this clone: An end of the junction differs from the germline gene, which may be a read error. This chain joins TRBV2 and TRBJ2-5; D call uncertain. The length of the CDR3 is 13 residues. From germline, CDR1 is SNHLY and CDR2 FYNNEI. In nucleotides, the CDR3 is TGTGCCAGCAGGGAAGAGCCAGGAAAGACCCAGTACTTC. Residues: CASREEPGKTQYF.

This clone was seen a few times. The gene calls are TRBV6-1 and TRBJ2-7; D is perhaps TRBD1 (6 bases). The CDR3 length is 12 residues. Germline V gene data show CDR1 as MNHNS and CDR2 as SASEGT. Between the trimmed V and J ends, which lost 6 bases and 6 bases, there was a span of 12 bases. The CDR3, as DNA: TGTGCCAGCAGGGGGGCTGGGGCCGAGCAGTACTTC. Its translation: CASRGAGAEQYF.

The chain has TRBV4-3 and TRBJ2-3; 7 bases agree with TRBD2. Trimming took 3 bases from V and 2 from J; bases not matched to a gene: 5. CDR1 LGHNA and CDR2 YSLEER come from the germline V gene. The CDR3 consists of 15 residues. CDR3 DNA sequence: TGCGCCAGCAGCCAGGGAGCGGGGCACACAGATACGCAGTATTTT. Translation gives CASSQGAGHTDTQYF.

The chain couples TRBV29-1 to TRBJ2-1; no reliable D call. The V end lost 5 bases, the J end lost 0 bases, and 8 bases lay between the germline ends. CDR1 is SQVTM, CDR2 ANQGSEA, per germline. The CDR3 loop spans 13 amino acids. CDR3 DNA: TGCAGCGTTCGGTTGCCCTCCTACAATGAGCAGTTCTTC. The encoded protein is CSVRLPSYNEQFF.

The DNA for the CDR3 is TGTGCCAGCAGACCGGGGGGGGACTGGGCCTACGAGCAGTACTTC. Translated: CASRPGGDWAYEQYF. The chain joins TRBV5-6 to TRBJ2-7; 8 bases align to TRBD2. V lost 5 bases, J lost 2 bases, and 9 bases stayed unmatched. Germline lookup yields CDR1 SGHDT and CDR2 YYEEEE. The CDR3 runs 15 residues.

This clone appeared a few times. The chain links TRBV19 to TRBJ2-3; 14 bases map to TRBD2. The germline gives CDR1 LNHDA, CDR2 SQIVND (reference sequence). This CDR3 has 16 amino acids. The V segment lost 3 bases and the J segment 6 bases; nucleotides outside the gene matches: 5. For the CDR3, the DNA is TGTGCCAGTAGTATGGGACTAGCGGGAGCAGTTGATACGCAGTATTTT. The encoded protein is CASSMGLAGAVDTQYF.

In regard to this clone: A junction end diverges from the germline sequence, so it may reflect a read error. CDR3 nucleotide sequence: TGTGCCAGCAGACAGAAGGACAGGGCCCACATCTTC. It translates to CASRQKDRAHIF. The chain is built from TRBV6-6 and TRBJ2-1, with 8 bases fitting TRBD1. This CDR3 region has 12 residues. Germline CDR1 and CDR2: MNHNY and SVGAGI (reference sequence).

The V and J genes are TRBV7-8 and TRBJ2-1, with 13 bases fitting TRBD2. Looked up from germline, CDR1 is SGHVS and CDR2 is FQNEAQ. The CDR3 is made up of 15 amino acids. With 5 bases clipped from V and 8 bases from J, the junction kept 6 bases outside the gene matches. CDR3 bases: TGTGCCAGCAGCACCGGGACTAGCGGGACGTATGAGCAGTTCTTC. It specifies CASSTGTSGTYEQFF.

The chain couples TRBV13 to TRBJ1-1; 8 bases match TRBD1. The CDR3 extends over 13 amino acids. The V gene's germline CDR1 is PRHDT and CDR2 FYEKMQ (reference sequence). Losses at the gene ends were 1 base for V and 8 bases for J; bases not matched to a gene: 3. The CDR3: CASSLDRDREAFF. CDR3 coding DNA: TGTGCCAGCAGCTTAGACCGGGACAGGGAAGCTTTCTTT.

The chain links TRBV27 to TRBJ2-2, with D tentatively TRBD1 (6 bases). The V end was cut by 4 bases, the J end by 13 bases, with 10 bases between. Germline CDR1 is MNHEY and CDR2 is SMNVEV (reference sequence). The CDR3 covers 11 residues. This CDR3 is CASSSQGWLFF. CDR3 coding DNA: TGTGCCAGCAGTTCTCAGGGGTGGCTGTTTTTT.

For the CDR3, the DNA is TGTGCCAGCAGCGTAGGAGTGACAGGGTTCAACGAGCAGTACTTC. Its translation: CASSVGVTGFNEQYF. The chain employs TRBV9 and TRBJ2-7; 7 bases are shared with TRBD1. Losses at the gene ends were 0 bases for V and 5 bases for J; bases not matched to a gene: 8. Germline assignment: CDR1 SGDLS and CDR2 YYNGEE. The CDR3 runs 15 residues. The entire variable domain, with the rest obtained from reference TRBV9 and TRBJ2-7, is as follows: DSGVTQTPKHLITATGQRVTLRCSPRSGDLSVYWYQQSLDQGLQFLIQYYNGEERAKGNILERFSAQQFPDLHSELNLSSLELGDSALYFCASSVGVTGFNEQYFGPGTRLTVT.

J is TRBJ2-7 and V is TRBV29-1, with 7 bases identical to TRBD2. Germline CDR1 SQVTM, CDR2 ANQGSEA. The CDR3 has 13 amino acids. The trim removed 4 bases at V and 3 bases at J, leaving 6 bases unmatched. The CDR3 DNA reads as TGCAGCGTTGTTGCGGGAGATGTCTACGAGCAGTACTTC. This codes for CSVVAGDVYEQYF.

The chain couples TRBV12-1 to TRBJ2-7; the D segment call TRBD2 is taken from the table without a DNA check. TRBV12-1 counts as a pseudogene. CDR3 length: 17 amino acids. The CDR3 DNA is TGTGCCAGCAGCGGGGGGTTGACCCGAAAGTTGGTTGACGAGCAGTACTTC. Amino acid sequence: CASSGGLTRKLVDEQYF.

V is TRBV30 and J is TRBJ2-7, with D maybe TRBD1 (5 bases). This CDR3 region has 15 residues. Germline CDR1 GTSNPN, CDR2 SVGIG (reference sequence). The CDR3 DNA sequence: TGTCCCGTCAGGGATTCGTTTGGCTACTCCTACGAGCAGTACTTC. Translation gives CPVRDSFGYSYEQYF.

Points on this clone: Different DNA sequences within this sample yield the same CDR3. The genes are TRBV27 and TRBJ2-3; 11 nucleotides line up with TRBD2. Germline V gene lookup returns CDR1 MNHEY and CDR2 SMNVEV (reference sequence). V trimming: 2 bases; J trimming: 1 base; junction bases outside the gene matches: 2. The CDR3 contains 16 residues. CDR3 in DNA: TGTGCCAGCAGTTTAGTACTAGCGGGGGGCACAGATACGCAGTATTTT. Translating gives CASSLVLAGGTDTQYF.

The chain is built from TRBV28 and TRBJ2-1; 9 bases align to TRBD2. Per germline, CDR1 MDHEN and CDR2 SYDVKM. The CDR3 totals 13 residues. With V trimmed by 9 bases and J by 5 bases, 5 bases remained unmatched. The CDR3 protein is CASGTSLDNEQFF. The CDR3 coding sequence is TGTGCCAGTGGGACTAGCCTTGACAATGAGCAGTTCTTC.

The J gene is TRBJ2-7, the V gene TRBV27, with D possibly being TRBD1 (6 bases). This CDR3 spans 15 amino acids. Trimming stripped 5 bases from V and 0 bases from J, with 14 bases between. Germline CDR1 reads MNHEY; CDR2 reads SMNVEV (reference sequence). The CDR3 sequence is CASSPTGPPSYEQYF. CDR3 sequence (DNA): TGTGCCAGCAGTCCTACAGGGCCACCCTCCTACGAGCAGTACTTC.

This clone has just a few counts. V is TRBV4-1 and J is TRBJ2-7, with D perhaps TRBD2 (6 bases). Germline lookup yields CDR1 MGHRA and CDR2 YSYEKL. The CDR3 length is 17 residues. Trimming shortened V by 0 bases and J by 2 bases, and 17 bases separated the two germline ends. CDR3 protein: CASSQEFVGGFPYEQYF. CDR3 coding DNA: TGCGCCAGCAGCCAAGAATTCGTCGGGGGATTTCCCTACGAGCAGTACTTC.

Concerning this clone itself: The sample has other DNA sequences that encode this CDR3 too. This rearrangement joins TRBV11-2 to TRBJ2-5; D is uncertain. This CDR3 has 11 amino acids. Germline V gives CDR1 SGHAT, CDR2 FQNNGV. V was cut by 2 bases and J by 5 bases, with 3 bases left in between. The CDR3 loop reads CASSLQETQYF. CDR3 nucleotides: TGTGCCAGCAGCTTACAGGAGACCCAGTACTTC.

The rearrangement uses TRBV7-6 and TRBJ2-7, with 9 nucleotides matching TRBD1. The CDR3 contains 15 residues. The ends lost 1 base at V and 5 bases at J; junction bases unmatched: 6. Germline V gene data show CDR1 as SGHVS and CDR2 as FNYEAQ. The CDR3 protein is CASSLVGGQGNEQYF. CDR3 nucleotides: TGTGCCAGCAGCTTAGTGGGGGGACAGGGAAACGAGCAGTACTTC.

The rearrangement links TRBV6-5 to TRBJ2-7; 7 bases are shared with TRBD2. The CDR3 covers 14 residues. Germline loops: CDR1 MNHEY, CDR2 SVGAGI. Trimming cost V 0 bases and J 6 bases; bases outside gene matches: 5. The CDR3 here is CASSYSRTRGEQYF. In DNA, the CDR3 is TGTGCCAGCAGTTACTCCAGGACTAGAGGCGAGCAGTACTTC.

The V and J genes are TRBV29-1 and TRBJ2-1; 13 bases agree with TRBD2. The CDR3 has 15 residues. Germline assignment: CDR1 SQVTM and CDR2 ANQGSEA. J lost 4 bases, V lost 4 bases, and 4 bases had no gene match. The CDR3 DNA reads TGCAGCGTTGGAGGACTAGCGGGAGCTTACAATGAGCAGTTCTTC. Its translation is CSVGGLAGAYNEQFF.

The CDR3 DNA reads as TGTGCCAGCAGTGTAGTCAGGGCTCACGAGCAGTACTTC. This gives the protein CASSVVRAHEQYF. J is TRBJ2-7 and V is TRBV2, with D possibly being TRBD1 (5 bases). V dropped 4 bases and J dropped 5 bases, with 12 bases sitting between them. Germline V gene data show CDR1 as SNHLY and CDR2 as FYNNEI. The CDR3 totals 13 residues.

This clone came up once. This chain joins TRBV5-6 and TRBJ1-1; tentatively, D is TRBD1 (5 bases). In germline, CDR1 is SGHDT, CDR2 YYEEEE. V lost 2 bases to trimming and J lost 4 bases, with 9 bases between them. The CDR3 has 13 amino acids. The CDR3 loop reads CASSLRRATEAFF. The CDR3 DNA follows: TGTGCCAGCAGCTTACGCAGGGCCACTGAAGCTTTCTTT. Full variable domain (outside the CDR3, taken from reference TRBV5-6 and TRBJ1-1): DAGVTQSPTHLIKTRGQQVTLRCSPKSGHDTVSWYQQALGQGPQFIFQYYEEEERQRGNFPDRFSGHQFPNYSSELNVNALLLGDSALYLCASSLRRATEAFFGQGTRLTVV.

This rearrangement joins TRBV5-4 to TRBJ2-5; TRBD1 matches at 8 bases. This CDR3 is built from 15 residues. From germline, CDR1 is SGHNT and CDR2 YYREEE (reference sequence). The trim removed 4 bases at V and 5 bases at J, leaving 10 bases unmatched. The CDR3 bases are TGTGCCAGCAGCCCCGGACAGGGAAGAAGGGAGACCCAGTACTTC. This sequence encodes CASSPGQGRRETQYF.